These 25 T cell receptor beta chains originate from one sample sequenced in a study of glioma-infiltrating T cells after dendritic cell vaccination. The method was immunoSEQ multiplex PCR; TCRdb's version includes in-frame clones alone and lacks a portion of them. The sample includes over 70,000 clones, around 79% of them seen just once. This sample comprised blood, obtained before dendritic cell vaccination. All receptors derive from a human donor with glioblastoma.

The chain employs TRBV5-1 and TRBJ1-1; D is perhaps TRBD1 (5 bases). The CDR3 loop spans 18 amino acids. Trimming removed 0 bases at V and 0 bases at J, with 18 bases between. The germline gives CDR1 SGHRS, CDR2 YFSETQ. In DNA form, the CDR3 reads TGCGCCAGCAGCTTGGGTGCAGCTTCAATGGGGCTGAACACTGAAGCTTTCTTT. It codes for CASSLGAASMGLNTEAFF.

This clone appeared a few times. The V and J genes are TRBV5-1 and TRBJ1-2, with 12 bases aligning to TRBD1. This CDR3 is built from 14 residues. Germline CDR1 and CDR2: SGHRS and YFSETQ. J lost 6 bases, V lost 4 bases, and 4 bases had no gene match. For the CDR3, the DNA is TGCGCCAGCAGCCGGGACAGGGGGCAGGATGGCTACACCTTC. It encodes CASSRDRGQDGYTF.

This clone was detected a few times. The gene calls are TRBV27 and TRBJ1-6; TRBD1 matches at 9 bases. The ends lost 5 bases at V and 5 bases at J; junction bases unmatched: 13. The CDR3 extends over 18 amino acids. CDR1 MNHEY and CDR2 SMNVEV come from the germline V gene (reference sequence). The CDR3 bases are TGTGCCAGCAGTCCCACCGGGACAGGGTACTGGAATAATTCACCCCTCCACTTT. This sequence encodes CASSPTGTGYWNNSPLHF.

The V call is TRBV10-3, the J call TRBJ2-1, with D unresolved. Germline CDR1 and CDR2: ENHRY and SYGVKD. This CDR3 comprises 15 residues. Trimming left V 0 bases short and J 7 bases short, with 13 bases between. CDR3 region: CAISESADLGNEQFF. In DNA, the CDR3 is TGTGCCATCAGTGAGTCGGCAGACCTAGGTAATGAGCAGTTCTTC.

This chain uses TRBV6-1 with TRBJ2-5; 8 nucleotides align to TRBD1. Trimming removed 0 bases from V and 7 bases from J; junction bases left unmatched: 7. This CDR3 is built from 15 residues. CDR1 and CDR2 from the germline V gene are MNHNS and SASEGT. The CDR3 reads CASSEAWQGARTQYF. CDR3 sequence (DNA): TGTGCCAGCAGTGAAGCATGGCAGGGGGCGCGGACCCAGTACTTC.

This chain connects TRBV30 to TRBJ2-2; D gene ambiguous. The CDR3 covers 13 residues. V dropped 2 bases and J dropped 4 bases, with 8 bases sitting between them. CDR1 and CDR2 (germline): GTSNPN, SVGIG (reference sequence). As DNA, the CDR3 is TGTGCCTGGAGTTTTTCGAGCACCGGGGAGCTGTTTTTT. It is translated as CAWSFSSTGELFF.

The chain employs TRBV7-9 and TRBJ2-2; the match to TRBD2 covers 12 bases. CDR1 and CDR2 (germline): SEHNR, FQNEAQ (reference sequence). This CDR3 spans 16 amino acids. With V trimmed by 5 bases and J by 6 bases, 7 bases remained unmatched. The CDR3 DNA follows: TGTGCCAGCAGCACCCAGACTAGCGGGAGTCCCGGGGAGCTGTTTTTT. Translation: CASSTQTSGSPGELFF.

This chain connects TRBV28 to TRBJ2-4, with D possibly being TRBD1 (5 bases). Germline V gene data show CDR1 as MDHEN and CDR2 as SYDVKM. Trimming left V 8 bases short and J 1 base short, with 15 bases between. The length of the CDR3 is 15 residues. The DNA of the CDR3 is TGTGCCAGCGGAGACGATGGGGCGGCCAAAAACATTCAGTACTTC. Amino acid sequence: CASGDDGAAKNIQYF.

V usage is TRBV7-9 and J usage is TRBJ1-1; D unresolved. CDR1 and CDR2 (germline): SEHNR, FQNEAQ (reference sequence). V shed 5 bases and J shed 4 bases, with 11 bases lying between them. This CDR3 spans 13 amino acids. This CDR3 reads CASSPSGSTEAFF. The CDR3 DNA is TGTGCCAGCAGCCCATCGGGGTCCACTGAAGCTTTCTTT.

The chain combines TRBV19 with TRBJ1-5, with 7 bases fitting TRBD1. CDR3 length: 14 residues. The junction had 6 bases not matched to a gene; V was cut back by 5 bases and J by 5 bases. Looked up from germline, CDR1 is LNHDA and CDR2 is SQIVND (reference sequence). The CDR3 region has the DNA TGTGCCAGTAGTTCGACAGGGACGGATCAGCCCCAGCATTTT. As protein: CASSSTGTDQPQHF. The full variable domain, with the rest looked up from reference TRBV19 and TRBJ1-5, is DGGITQSPKYLFRKEGQNVTLSCEQNLNHDAMYWYRQDPGQGLRLIYYSQIVNDFQKGDIAEGYSVSREKKESFPLTVTSAQKNPTAFYLCASSSTGTDQPQHFGDGTRLSIL.

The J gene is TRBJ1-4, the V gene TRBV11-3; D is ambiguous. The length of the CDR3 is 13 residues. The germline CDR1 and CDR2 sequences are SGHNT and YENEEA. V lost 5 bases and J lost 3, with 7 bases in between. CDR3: CASSQSANEKLFF. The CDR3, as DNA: TGTGCCAGCAGCCAATCAGCTAATGAAAAACTGTTTTTT.

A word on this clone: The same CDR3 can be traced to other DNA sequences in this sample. The CDR3 bases are TGCAGCGCAGAGCAGGGTGGAAACACCATATATTTT. It codes for CSAEQGGNTIYF. V gene TRBV29-1 combines with J gene TRBJ1-3; D is possibly TRBD1 (5 bases). Germline-derived CDR1 and CDR2 are SQVTM and ANQGSEA. The ends were cut back, 7 bases at V and 3 bases at J, with 10 bases in the middle. The CDR3 covers 12 residues.

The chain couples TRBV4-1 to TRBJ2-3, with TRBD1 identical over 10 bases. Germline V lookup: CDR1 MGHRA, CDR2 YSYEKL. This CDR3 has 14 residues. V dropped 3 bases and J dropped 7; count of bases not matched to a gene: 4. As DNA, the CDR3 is TGCGCCAGCAGCCAGGGACAGGGGTCAAATACGCAGTATTTT. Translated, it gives CASSQGQGSNTQYF.

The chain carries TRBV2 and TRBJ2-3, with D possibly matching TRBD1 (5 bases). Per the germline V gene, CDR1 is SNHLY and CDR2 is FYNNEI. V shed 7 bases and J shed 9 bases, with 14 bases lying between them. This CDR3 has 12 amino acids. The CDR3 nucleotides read TGTGCCAGCACCTCCTCGCCAGGGACGCAGTATTTT. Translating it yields CASTSSPGTQYF.

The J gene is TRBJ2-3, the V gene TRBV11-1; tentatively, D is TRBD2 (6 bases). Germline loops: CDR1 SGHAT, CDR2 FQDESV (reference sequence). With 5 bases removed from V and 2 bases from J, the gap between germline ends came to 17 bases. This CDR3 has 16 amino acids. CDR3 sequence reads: CASSRRDSRNTDTQYF. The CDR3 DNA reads TGTGCCAGCAGCCGCCGGGACTCGCGAAACACAGATACGCAGTATTTT.

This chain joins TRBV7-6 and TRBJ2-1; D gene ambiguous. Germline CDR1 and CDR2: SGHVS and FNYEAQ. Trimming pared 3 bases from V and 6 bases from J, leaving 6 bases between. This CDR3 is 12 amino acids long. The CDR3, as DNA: TGTGCCAGCAGCTTTATATCCAATGAGCAGTTCTTC. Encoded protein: CASSFISNEQFF.

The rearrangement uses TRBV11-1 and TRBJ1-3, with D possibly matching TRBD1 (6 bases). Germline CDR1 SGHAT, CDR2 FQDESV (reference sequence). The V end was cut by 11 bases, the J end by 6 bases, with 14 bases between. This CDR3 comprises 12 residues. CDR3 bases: TGTGCCCGCGCAGGGGAAGAAAACACCATATATTTT. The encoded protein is CARAGEENTIYF.

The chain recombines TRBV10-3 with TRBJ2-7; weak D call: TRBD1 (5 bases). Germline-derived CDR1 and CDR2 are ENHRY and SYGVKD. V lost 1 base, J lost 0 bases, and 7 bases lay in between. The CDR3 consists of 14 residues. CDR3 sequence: CAISEYDSSYEQYF. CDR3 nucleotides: TGTGCCATCAGTGAGTACGACAGCTCCTACGAGCAGTACTTC.

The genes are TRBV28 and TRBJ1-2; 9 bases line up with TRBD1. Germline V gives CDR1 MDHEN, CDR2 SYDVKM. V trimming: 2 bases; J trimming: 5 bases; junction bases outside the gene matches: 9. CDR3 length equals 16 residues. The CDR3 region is CASSLALTGGGYGYTF. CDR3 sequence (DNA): TGTGCCAGCAGTTTAGCCCTGACAGGGGGAGGATATGGCTACACCTTC.

DNA for the CDR3: TGTGCCAGCAGCGTAGGTCAGGGCAGGGCTGAAGCTTTCTTT. Residues: CASSVGQGRAEAFF. The J gene is TRBJ1-1, the V gene TRBV9; D may be TRBD1 (5 bases). The CDR3 is 14 amino acids. Trimming pared 0 bases from V and 6 bases from J, leaving 12 bases between. Germline V gene sequence: CDR1 SGDLS, CDR2 YYNGEE.

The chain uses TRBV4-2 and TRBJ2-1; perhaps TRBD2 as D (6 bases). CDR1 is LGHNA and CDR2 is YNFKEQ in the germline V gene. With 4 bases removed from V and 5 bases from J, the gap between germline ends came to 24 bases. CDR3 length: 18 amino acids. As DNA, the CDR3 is TGTGCCAGCAGCCCGCGGAGGGCCCTGATCGTGACAAACAATGAGCAGTTCTTC. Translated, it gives CASSPRRALIVTNNEQFF.

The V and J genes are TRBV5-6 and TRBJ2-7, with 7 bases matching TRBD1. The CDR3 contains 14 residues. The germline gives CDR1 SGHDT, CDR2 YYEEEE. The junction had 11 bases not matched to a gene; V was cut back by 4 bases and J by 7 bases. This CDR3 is CASSKPDRTPEQYF. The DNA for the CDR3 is TGTGCCAGCAGCAAGCCGGACAGGACCCCTGAGCAGTACTTC.

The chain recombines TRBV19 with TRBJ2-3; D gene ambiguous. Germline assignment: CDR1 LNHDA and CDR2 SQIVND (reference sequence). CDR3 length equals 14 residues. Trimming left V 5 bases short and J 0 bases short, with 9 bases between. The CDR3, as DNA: TGTGCCAGTAGTCCCTCCTTTAGCACAGATACGCAGTATTTT. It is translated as CASSPSFSTDTQYF. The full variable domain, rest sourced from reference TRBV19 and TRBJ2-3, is DGGITQSPKYLFRKEGQNVTLSCEQNLNHDAMYWYRQDPGQGLRLIYYSQIVNDFQKGDIAEGYSVSREKKESFPLTVTSAQKNPTAFYLCASSPSFSTDTQYFGPGTRLTVL.

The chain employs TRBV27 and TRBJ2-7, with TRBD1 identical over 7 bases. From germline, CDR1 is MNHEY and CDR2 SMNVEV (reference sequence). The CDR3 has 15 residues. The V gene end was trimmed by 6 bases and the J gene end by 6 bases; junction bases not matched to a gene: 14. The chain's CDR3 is CASRRRQGELIEQYF. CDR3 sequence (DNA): TGTGCCAGCAGGCGTCGACAGGGCGAATTAATCGAGCAGTACTTC.

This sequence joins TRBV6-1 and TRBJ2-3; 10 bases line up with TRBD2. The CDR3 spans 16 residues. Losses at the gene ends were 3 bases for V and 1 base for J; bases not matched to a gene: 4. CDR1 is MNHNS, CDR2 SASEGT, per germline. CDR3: CASSDWTSGGTDTQYF. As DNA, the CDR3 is TGTGCCAGCAGTGACTGGACTAGCGGCGGCACAGATACGCAGTATTTT.